One sample yielded the 14 T cell receptor beta chains listed below, sequenced in a study of CD8+CD57+ T cells in acquired aplastic anemia. Profiles of TCR beta VDJ and CDR3 were generated from a genomic DNA template. TCRdb fed the reads into MiXCR, producing one record per CDR3 protein. The sample consists of approximately 250,000 distinct CDR3 sequences, around 82% of them appearing once. Patients who underwent sequencing had shown CD8+CD57+ cell expansion by flow cytometry. The specimen was sorted CD4+, CD8+, or CD8+CD57+ T cells (not recorded which) from PBMCs. The receptor source for this set is a human donor with aplastic anemia.

As concerns this clonotype: The junction and the germline gene differ at one end; a read error may be behind it. The chain has TRBV7-6 and TRBJ2-2, with a weak D call TRBD1 (6 bases). The CDR3 length is 16 residues. Germline V CDR1 and CDR2: SGHVS, FNYEAQ. This CDR3 is CATSLADGTKETQLFF. CDR3 DNA sequence: TGTGCCACCAGCTTAGCCGACGGGACAAAAGAGACCCAGCTGTTTTTT.

The chain employs TRBV15 and TRBJ1-1; TRBD1 is a possible D gene (5 bases). V lost 1 base and J 14 bases, leaving 20 bases between the germline ends. CDR3 length: 14 residues. Germline V gene data show CDR1 as LNHNV and CDR2 as YYDKDF (reference sequence). The CDR3 nucleotides are TGTGCCACCAGCAGAGGCAGGGAGCAAGAGACCCAGTTCTTT. Translation gives CATSRGREQETQFF.

V is TRBV29-1 and J is TRBJ2-7; weak D call: TRBD1 (5 bases). Germline values: CDR1 SQVTM, CDR2 ANQGSEA. Trimming stripped 7 bases from V and 2 bases from J, with 15 bases between. This CDR3 is built from 13 residues. CDR3 region: CSGYVQGTYEQYF. The CDR3 bases are TGCAGCGGTTACGTGCAGGGTACCTACGAGCAGTACTTC.

A remark on this clonotype: This CDR3 is missing its conserved last phenylalanine or tryptophan, likely due to a read error. The limits of the CDR3 on the DNA are not certain, so only TCRdb's listed CDR3 is given. The genes are TRBV2 and TRBJ2-1; the table's D gene call, TRBD1, was not cross checked with the DNA. The CDR3 has 16 residues if both end residues are counted. In germline, CDR1 is SNHLY, CDR2 FYNNEI. CDR3 amino acids: CASRQGGRNTQYDESG.

The chain couples TRBV9 to TRBJ1-5, with D unresolved. The CDR3 totals 15 residues. CDR1 and CDR2 (germline): SGDLS, YYNGEE. The germline V and J ends were trimmed by 0 bases and 14 bases, with 21 bases remaining between them. CDR3 protein: CASSVGSDTRHFEHF. The CDR3 DNA reads as TGTGCCAGCAGCGTAGGGTCAGATACGCGGCATTTTGAGCATTTT.

On this clonotype: Because the CDR3 is missing its conserved closing phenylalanine or tryptophan, this is likely a read error. The limits of the CDR3 on the DNA are not certain, so only TCRdb's listed CDR3 is given. This sequence joins TRBV7-9 and TRBJ2-2; TRBD1, the table's D call, lacks a check against the DNA. The V gene's germline CDR1 is SEHNR and CDR2 FQNEAQ (reference sequence). The CDR3 is 12 amino acids long, termini counted. The CDR3 loop is CASSPATVAGTT.

About this clonotype: Since no conserved phenylalanine or tryptophan closes the CDR3, a read error is the likely cause. Because the CDR3's place on the DNA is in doubt, the DNA is left out and the CDR3 is given as listed by TCRdb. V is TRBV24-1 and J is TRBJ1-1. Germline V gives CDR1 KGHDR, CDR2 SFDVKD. The CDR3 numbers 16 amino acids, ends counted. The CDR3 reads CATRGLGWGPNSGAFG.

Concerning this clonotype itself: One end of the junction fails to match germline, which may point to a read error. The DNA of the CDR3 is TGTGCCAGCAGCGTGGGGGCTAGCGGCATAGATGAGCATTTT. It yields the protein CASSVGASGIDEHF. The chain has TRBV9 and TRBJ2-3, with a tentative D call TRBD2 (7 bases). This CDR3 comprises 14 residues. Germline CDR1 SGDLS, CDR2 YYNGEE. Full variable domain (rest looked up from reference TRBV9 and TRBJ2-3): DSGVTQTPKHLITATGQRVTLRCSPRSGDLSVYWYQQSLDQGLQFLIQYYNGEERAKGNILERFSAQQFPDLHSELNLSSLELGDSALYFCASSVGASGIDEHFGPGTRLTVL.

This sequence joins TRBV19 and TRBJ2-7, with D tentatively TRBD2 (5 bases). TRBJ2-1 explains the end of the DNA better; the J call may be wrong. The CDR3 covers 15 residues. The V gene's germline CDR1 is LNHDA and CDR2 SQIVND (reference sequence). The CDR3 is CASSIGSVAYNEQFF. The CDR3 nucleotides are TGTGCCAGTAGTATAGGTAGCGTTGCCTACAATGAGCAGTTCTTC.

The chain joins TRBV7-3 to TRBJ2-2; unclear D gene. Germline V gives CDR1 SGHTA, CDR2 FQGTGA. With 8 bases removed from V and 11 bases from J, the gap between germline ends came to 21 bases. The CDR3 has 14 residues. As DNA, the CDR3 is TGTGCCAGCTCAATAGAGGCCAACGCCGTTGAGCTGTTTTTT. Protein sequence: CASSIEANAVELFF.

The CDR3 spells CASSLTQGARNEKTF. CDR3 in DNA: TGTGCCAGCAGCTTGACCCAGGGGGCGAGGAATGAAAAAACCTTC. The rearrangement links TRBV7-9 to TRBJ1-2, with 8 bases lining up with TRBD1. With 3 bases clipped from V and 14 bases from J, the junction kept 17 bases outside the gene matches. This CDR3 region has 15 residues. Germline CDR1 SEHNR, CDR2 FQNEAQ (reference sequence).

Many counts were recorded for this clonotype. The rearrangement joins TRBV15 to TRBJ2-5; no reliable D call. Trimming stripped 1 base from V and 6 bases from J, with 6 bases between. This CDR3 region has 12 residues. Looked up from germline, CDR1 is LNHNV and CDR2 is YYDKDF (reference sequence). The CDR3 DNA follows: TGTGCCACCAGCAGAGCCATGAAGACCCAGTACTTC. Its translation is CATSRAMKTQYF. The variable domain in full, with the rest retrieved from reference TRBV15 and TRBJ2-5, is DAMVIQNPRYQVTQFGKPVTLSCSQTLNHNVMYWYQQKSSQAPKLLFHYYDKDFNNEADTPDNFQSRRPNTSFCFLDIRSPGLGDTAMYLCATSRAMKTQYFGPGTRLLVL.

This clonotype has a count of ten or more. V gene TRBV9 combines with J gene TRBJ2-7; D uncertain. With 0 bases removed from V and 1 base from J, the gap between germline ends came to 8 bases. The CDR3 totals 14 residues. Germline CDR1 and CDR2: SGDLS and YYNGEE. CDR3 sequence (DNA): TGTGCCAGCAGCGTAGAGAGAAATTCCTACGAGCAGTACTTC. Translated, it gives CASSVERNSYEQYF.

V gene TRBV9 combines with J gene TRBJ2-7; D call uncertain. Germline V gene lookup returns CDR1 SGDLS and CDR2 YYNGEE. Trimming shortened V by 7 bases and J by 3 bases, and 23 bases separated the two germline ends. This CDR3 comprises 16 residues. CDR3 nucleotides: TGTGCCAGCGGATTGGCTGGGAAGATGCAGTACTACGAGCAGTACTTC. Protein: CASGLAGKMQYYEQYF.